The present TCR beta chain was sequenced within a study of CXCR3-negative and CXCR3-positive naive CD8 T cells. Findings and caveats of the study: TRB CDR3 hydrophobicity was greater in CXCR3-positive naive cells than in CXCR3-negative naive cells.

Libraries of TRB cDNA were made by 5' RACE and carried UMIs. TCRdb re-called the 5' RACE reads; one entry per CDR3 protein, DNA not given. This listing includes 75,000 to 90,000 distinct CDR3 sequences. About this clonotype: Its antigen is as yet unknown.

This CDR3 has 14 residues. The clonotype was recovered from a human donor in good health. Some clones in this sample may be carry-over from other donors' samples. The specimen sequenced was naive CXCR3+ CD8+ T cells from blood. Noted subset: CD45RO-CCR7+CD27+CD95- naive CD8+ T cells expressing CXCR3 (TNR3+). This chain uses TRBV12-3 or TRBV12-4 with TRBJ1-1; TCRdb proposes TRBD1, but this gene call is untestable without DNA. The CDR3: CASSTTGGVTEAFF.